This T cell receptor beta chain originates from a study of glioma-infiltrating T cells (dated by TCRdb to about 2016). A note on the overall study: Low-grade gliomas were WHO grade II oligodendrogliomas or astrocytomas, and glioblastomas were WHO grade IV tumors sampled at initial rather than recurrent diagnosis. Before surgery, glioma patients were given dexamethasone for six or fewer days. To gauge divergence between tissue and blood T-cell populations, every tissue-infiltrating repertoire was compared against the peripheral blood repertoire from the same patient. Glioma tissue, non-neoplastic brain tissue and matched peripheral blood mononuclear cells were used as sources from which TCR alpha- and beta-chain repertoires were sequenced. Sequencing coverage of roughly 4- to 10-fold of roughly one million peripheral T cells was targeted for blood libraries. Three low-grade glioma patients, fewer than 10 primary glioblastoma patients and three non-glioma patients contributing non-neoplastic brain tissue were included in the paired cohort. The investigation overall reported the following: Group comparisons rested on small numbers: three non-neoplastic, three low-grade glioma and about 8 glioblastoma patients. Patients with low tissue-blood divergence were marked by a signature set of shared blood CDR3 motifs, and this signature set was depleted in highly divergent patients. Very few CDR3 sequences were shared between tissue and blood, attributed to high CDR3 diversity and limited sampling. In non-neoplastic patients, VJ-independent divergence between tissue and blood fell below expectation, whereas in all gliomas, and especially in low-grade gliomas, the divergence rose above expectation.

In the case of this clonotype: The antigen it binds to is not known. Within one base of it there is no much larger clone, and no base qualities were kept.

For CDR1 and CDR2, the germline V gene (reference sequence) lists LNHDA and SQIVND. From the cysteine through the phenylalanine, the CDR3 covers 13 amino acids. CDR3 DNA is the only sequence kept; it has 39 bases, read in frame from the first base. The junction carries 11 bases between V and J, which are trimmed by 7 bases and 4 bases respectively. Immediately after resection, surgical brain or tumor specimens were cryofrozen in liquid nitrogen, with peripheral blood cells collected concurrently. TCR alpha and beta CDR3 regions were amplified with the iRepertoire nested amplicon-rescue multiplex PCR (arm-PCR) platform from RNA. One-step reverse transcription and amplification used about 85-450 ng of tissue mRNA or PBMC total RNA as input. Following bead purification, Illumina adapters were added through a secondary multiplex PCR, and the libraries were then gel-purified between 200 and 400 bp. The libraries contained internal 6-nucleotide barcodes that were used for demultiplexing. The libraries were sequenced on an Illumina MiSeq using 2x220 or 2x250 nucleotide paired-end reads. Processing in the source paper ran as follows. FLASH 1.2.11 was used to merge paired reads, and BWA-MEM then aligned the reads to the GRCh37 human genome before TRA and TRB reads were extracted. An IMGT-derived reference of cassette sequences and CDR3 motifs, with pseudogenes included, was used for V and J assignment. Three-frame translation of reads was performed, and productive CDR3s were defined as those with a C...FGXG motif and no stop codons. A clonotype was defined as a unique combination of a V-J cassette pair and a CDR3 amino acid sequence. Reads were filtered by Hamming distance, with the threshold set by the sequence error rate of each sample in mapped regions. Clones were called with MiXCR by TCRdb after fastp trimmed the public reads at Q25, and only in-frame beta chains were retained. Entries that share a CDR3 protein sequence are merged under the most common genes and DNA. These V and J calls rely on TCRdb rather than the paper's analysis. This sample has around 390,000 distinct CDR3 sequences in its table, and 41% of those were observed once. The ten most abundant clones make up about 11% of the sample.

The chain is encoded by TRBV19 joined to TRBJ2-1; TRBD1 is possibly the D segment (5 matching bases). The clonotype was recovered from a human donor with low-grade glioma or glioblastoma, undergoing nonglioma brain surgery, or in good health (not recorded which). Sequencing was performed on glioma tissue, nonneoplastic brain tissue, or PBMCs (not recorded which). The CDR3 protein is CASTDRVYNEQFF. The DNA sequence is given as TGTGCCAGTACAGACAGAGTTTACAATGAGCAGTTCTTC.